This T cell receptor (beta chain) was captured in a study of radiotherapy plus CTLA-4 blockade in lung cancer. About the research overall: Objective responses emerged in around 18% of patients, and 31% attained disease control.

Sequencing was performed with immunoSEQ multiplex PCR; in TCRdb, only in-frame clones are kept and a portion is missing. Seen here are about 80,000 clones, approximately 83% observed once, and the top ten hold more than 2%. The V gene lost 2 bases and the J gene lost 0 bases, with 5 bases spanning the gap. The CDR3 loop spans 13 amino acids. Germline V lookup: CDR1 GTSNPN, CDR2 SVGIG (reference sequence). Remarks on this clone: Its antigen remains unknown.

Findings and limits, study-wide: TCR clones of tumor origin grew in blood after radiotherapy plus ipilimumab.

The study treated chemo-refractory metastatic non-small-cell lung cancer patients with focal radiation plus ipilimumab CTLA-4 blockade. The chain links TRBV30 to TRBJ2-4; D call uncertain. This sequence was found in a human donor with non-small cell lung cancer who had a partial response to radiotherapy plus ipilimumab. The specimen comprised peripheral blood, sampled from a patient treated with radiotherapy plus ipilimumab. Here the CDR3 reads CAWSRVAKNIQYF. CDR3 sequence (DNA): TGTGCCTGGAGTAGAGTAGCCAAAAACATTCAGTACTTC. Full variable domain (remainder filled in from reference TRBV30 and TRBJ2-4): SQTIHQWPATLVQPVGSPLSLECTVEGTSNPNLYWYRQAAGRGLQLLFYSVGIGQISSEVPQNLSASRPQDRQFILSSKKLLLSDSGFYLCAWSRVAKNIQYFGAGTRLSVL.